One and the same sample provided the 10 T cell receptor beta chains below, sequenced in a study of blood T cell repertoires in COVID-19. Assay: immunoSEQ multiplex PCR; the TCRdb copy retains only in-frame clones and omits some. This table has more than 60,000 clones, almost 85% appearing once. Material for sequencing was peripheral blood. These receptors all stem from a man aged 60 to 69 with acute or convalescent COVID-19.

The rearrangement links TRBV21-1 to TRBJ1-5; the table's D call, TRBD1, has no DNA check behind it. TRBV21-1 constitutes a pseudogene. The CDR3 spans 15 residues. The CDR3: CASTHRDRKHQPQHF. In DNA form, the CDR3 reads TGTGCCAGCACCCACAGGGATCGGAAGCATCAGCCCCAGCATTTT.

The chain links TRBV7-2 to TRBJ2-5, with D maybe TRBD2 (5 bases). Between the trimmed V and J ends, which lost 5 bases and 1 base, there was a span of 11 bases. Germline assignment: CDR1 SGHTA and CDR2 FQGNSA. The CDR3 has 14 amino acids. The CDR3 sequence is CASSGGRGQETQYF. In DNA form, the CDR3 reads TGTGCCAGCAGCGGAGGACGGGGCCAAGAGACCCAGTACTTC.

This clone was detected a few times. This sequence joins TRBV5-8 and TRBJ1-6; 7 nucleotides line up with TRBD1. J lost 8 bases, V lost 3 bases, and 11 bases had no gene match. The CDR3 extends over 16 amino acids. Germline V lookup: CDR1 SGHTS, CDR2 YDEGEE. The CDR3 DNA sequence: TGTGCCAGCAGCTCGATAACAGGGGTAATTCATTCACCCCTCCACTTT. Encoded protein: CASSSITGVIHSPLHF.

The rearrangement uses TRBV7-9 and TRBJ2-5; D unclear. Germline assignment: CDR1 SEHNR and CDR2 FQNEAQ (reference sequence). V lost 5 bases to trimming and J lost 2 bases, with 12 bases between them. The CDR3 loop spans 14 amino acids. The CDR3 protein is CASSAGSPQETQYF. The CDR3 bases are TGTGCCAGCAGCGCAGGATCCCCTCAAGAGACCCAGTACTTC. Full variable domain (remainder filled in from reference TRBV7-9 and TRBJ2-5): DTGVSQNPRHKITKRGQNVTFRCDPISEHNRLYWYRQTLGQGPEFLTYFQNEAQLEKSRLLSDRFSAERPKGSFSTLEIQRTEQGDSAMYLCASSAGSPQETQYFGPGTRLLVL.

This chain joins TRBV12-5 and TRBJ1-2; 12 bases are a match to TRBD1. V shed 5 bases, J shed 1 base, and the junction held 5 bases outside the gene matches. The V gene's germline CDR1 is LGHNT and CDR2 FRNRAP. This CDR3 region has 16 residues. The chain's CDR3 is CASGLGQGAINYGYTF. CDR3 nucleotide sequence: TGTGCTAGTGGTCTGGGACAGGGGGCGATTAACTATGGCTACACCTTC.

The chain is built from TRBV24-1 and TRBJ1-3, with D perhaps matching TRBD1 (6 bases). This CDR3 has 13 amino acids. The germline V gene encodes CDR1 KGHDR and CDR2 SFDVKD. V was trimmed by 9 bases and J by 1 base, leaving 9 bases between them. The CDR3 DNA is TGTGCCACCGACAGGACTTCTGGAAACACCATATATTTT. Residues: CATDRTSGNTIYF.

J is TRBJ1-1 and V is TRBV18, with D tentatively TRBD1 (6 bases). CDR3 size: 14 residues. Germline assignment: CDR1 KGHSH and CDR2 LQKENI. Trimming pared 6 bases from V and 4 bases from J, leaving 15 bases between. CDR3 residues: CASSRNRETTEAFF. CDR3 sequence (DNA): TGTGCCAGCTCCCGGAACAGGGAGACCACTGAAGCTTTCTTT.

This clone has ten or more counts. This sequence joins TRBV10-3 and TRBJ2-2; 14 bases match TRBD2. Germline V lookup: CDR1 ENHRY, CDR2 SYGVKD. The CDR3 loop spans 16 amino acids. The V gene end was trimmed by 6 bases and the J gene end by 4 bases; junction bases not matched to a gene: 4. The CDR3 DNA is TGTGCCATCAGAGGGACTAGCGGGAGCGGCACCGGGGAGCTGTTTTTT. Residues: CAIRGTSGSGTGELFF.

The chain has TRBV28 and TRBJ1-6; D perhaps matches TRBD1 (6 bases). From germline, CDR1 is MDHEN and CDR2 SYDVKM. V was cut by 6 bases and J by 10 bases, with 13 bases left in between. The CDR3 loop spans 13 amino acids. CDR3: CASRPGHQSPLHF. CDR3 coding DNA: TGTGCCAGCAGGCCGGGACACCAGTCACCCCTCCACTTT. The full variable domain, rest sourced from reference TRBV28 and TRBJ1-6, is DVKVTQSSRYLVKRTGEKVFLECVQDMDHENMFWYRQDPGLGLRLIYFSYDVKMKEKGDIPEGYSVSREKKERFSLILESASTNQTSMYLCASRPGHQSPLHFGNGTRLTVT.

The genes are TRBV5-6 and TRBJ2-7; TRBD2 is a possible D gene (5 bases). V lost 0 bases, J lost 8 bases, and 9 bases lay in between. Germline loops: CDR1 SGHDT, CDR2 YYEEEE. The CDR3 length is 12 residues. The chain's CDR3 is CASSLEEGKQYF. The CDR3 region has the DNA TGTGCCAGCAGCTTGGAAGAGGGCAAGCAGTACTTC.